This TCR beta chain emerged from a study of blood T cell repertoires in COVID-19. This CDR3 comprises 13 residues. Per germline, CDR1 SGHAT and CDR2 FQNNGV. V lost 1 base, J lost 3 bases, and 7 bases lay in between. The assay was immunoSEQ multiplex PCR, and TCRdb's table has in-frame clones only and misses some. This sample has tens of thousands of clones, with about 90% found just once. Sequencing was performed on peripheral blood. The TCR originated in a human donor in a cohort sampled during active COVID-19. The genes are TRBV11-2 and TRBJ2-7, with D possibly being TRBD2 (5 bases). This chain's CDR3 is CASSLGRVYEQYV. Here the CDR3 DNA reads TGTGCCAGCAGCTTAGGGCGGGTCTACGAGCAGTACGTC.